Following are 20 T cell receptor beta chains from one sample sequenced in a study of blood T cells in healthy people across ages (dated by TCRdb to the mid-2010s). Library preparation was by 5' RACE. TCRdb lists the instrument as Illumina HiSeq 2500. A second PCR of roughly 7 to 11 cycles was performed with a sample-barcoded 5' primer and a J-beta primer mix. TCRdb ran its own pipeline on the public reads, namely fastp trimming at Q25 and MiXCR clone calling, and kept in-frame beta chains. All rows with the same CDR3 protein become a single entry with the most common DNA and genes. In this sample the table shows 780,000 or so distinct CDR3 sequences, roughly three fifths of which occur a single time. 20% to 30% of the sample is held by the ten biggest clonotypes. The sample was blood. The receptors here all came from a man aged 40-50 years in good health.

The chain has TRBV6-2 or TRBV6-3 and TRBJ2-1; D is perhaps TRBD2 (7 bases). V was shortened by 0 bases and J by 6 bases, with 21 bases between the two germline ends. In germline, CDR1 is MNHEY, CDR2 SVGEGT. The length of the CDR3 is 18 residues. The CDR3 region has the DNA TGTGCCAGCAGTTACTCGGAGGGGGGGGAGGTATGGCGCAATGAGCAGTTCTTC. Translation: CASSYSEGGEVWRNEQFF.

The chain couples TRBV6-2 or TRBV6-3 to TRBJ2-7; 7 bases are a match to TRBD2. The J call is uncertain, as TRBJ2-5 better fits the DNA end. There are 14 residues in the CDR3. Germline V CDR1 and CDR2: MNHEY, SVGEGT. CDR3 residues: CASTGGSGYETQYF. CDR3 nucleotides: TGTGCCAGCACCGGCGGGAGCGGATATGAGACCCAGTACTTC.

The chain has TRBV6-2 or TRBV6-3 and TRBJ2-1; 8 nucleotides line up with TRBD1. The CDR3 is made up of 17 amino acids. Germline V gene lookup returns CDR1 MNHEY and CDR2 SVGEGT. V lost 2 bases to trimming and J lost 0 bases; unmatched junction nucleotides: 6. The CDR3 DNA reads as TGTGCCAGCAGTTACCCGGGGACAGGAACCTCCTACAATGAGCAGTTCTTC. This encodes CASSYPGTGTSYNEQFF.

A few counts support this clonotype. V is TRBV5-1 and J is TRBJ2-1; maybe TRBD2 (5 bases). Trimming shortened V by 4 bases and J by 8 bases, and 10 bases separated the two germline ends. The CDR3 consists of 12 residues. Germline CDR1 and CDR2: SGHRS and YFSETQ. Here the CDR3 DNA reads TGCGCCAGCAGCCCGGGGTGGGATGAGCAGTTCTTC. This codes for CASSPGWDEQFF. Drawing the rest from reference TRBV5-1 and TRBJ2-1, the complete variable domain is KAGVTQTPRYLIKTRGQQVTLSCSPISGHRSVSWYQQTPGQGLQFLFEYFSETQRNKGNFPGRFSGRQFSNSRSEMNVSTLELGDSALYLCASSPGWDEQFFGPGTRLTVL.

The rearrangement joins TRBV20-1 to TRBJ2-5; D is uncertain. The CDR3 runs 12 residues. Per germline, CDR1 DFQATT and CDR2 SNEGSKA (reference sequence). The V and J ends lost 4 bases and 2 bases respectively, with 8 bases between them. The CDR3 region is CSAMGNQETQYF. CDR3 in DNA: TGCAGTGCTATGGGGAATCAAGAGACCCAGTACTTC.

This clonotype occurred a few times. V usage is TRBV5-1 and J usage is TRBJ2-3; D call uncertain. CDR3 length: 16 residues. The germline V and J ends were trimmed by 0 bases and 0 bases, with 11 bases remaining between them. Germline CDR1 is SGHRS and CDR2 is YFSETQ. The CDR3 region has the DNA TGCGCCAGCAGCTTGGAAGGTACTCTAAGCACAGATACGCAGTATTTT. Amino acids: CASSLEGTLSTDTQYF.

The chain joins TRBV5-1 to TRBJ1-5, with 8 nucleotides matching TRBD1. Germline CDR1 and CDR2: SGHRS and YFSETQ. The trim removed 4 bases at V and 0 bases at J, leaving 6 bases unmatched. The CDR3 has 16 residues. DNA of the CDR3: TGCGCCAGCAGCCCGGGGGACAGGTATAGCAATCAGCCCCAGCATTTT. It encodes CASSPGDRYSNQPQHF.

V usage is TRBV5-1 and J usage is TRBJ2-7; tentatively, D is TRBD2 (5 bases). Germline CDR1 is SGHRS and CDR2 is YFSETQ. Trimming cost V 0 bases and J 5 bases, with 27 bases left between them. The CDR3 totals 19 residues. CDR3 region: CASSLVGDAPIRLRDEQYF. The CDR3 coding sequence is TGCGCCAGCAGCTTGGTGGGAGACGCACCAATACGACTAAGGGACGAGCAGTACTTC.

The gene calls are TRBV24-1 and TRBJ1-1, with D maybe TRBD1 (5 bases). The CDR3 has 13 residues. The germline V gene encodes CDR1 KGHDR and CDR2 SFDVKD. Between the trimmed V and J ends, which lost 3 bases and 7 bases, there was a span of 11 bases. CDR3 nucleotides: TGTGCCACCAGTGATCCGATGGGGGGTGAAGCTTTCTTT. Protein product: CATSDPMGGEAFF.

This clonotype has a handful of counts. The chain has TRBV12-3 or TRBV12-4 and TRBJ1-1; 7 bases align to TRBD1. Germline trimming cut 6 bases from V and 9 bases from J; bases unmatched to any gene: 19. The CDR3 is 16 amino acids. The CDR3 DNA sequence: TGTGCCAGCAGCCATACCTCTGAAGGGGGCAGGATACAAGCTTTCTTT. The encoded protein is CASSHTSEGGRIQAFF.

Here the CDR3 DNA reads TGTGCCAGCAGCTGGCTAGCCCGACAGGGGGTAAGCGAGCAGTACTTC. This translates into CASSWLARQGVSEQYF. The chain combines TRBV11-3 with TRBJ2-4; 9 bases fit TRBD1. TRBJ2-7 matches the DNA end more closely, so the J call is doubtful. The germline V gene encodes CDR1 SGHNT and CDR2 YENEEA. This CDR3 is 16 amino acids long.

The chain uses TRBV11-2 and TRBJ2-5, with D possibly called TRBD1 or TRBD2 (5 bases each). Germline V gene lookup returns CDR1 SGHAT and CDR2 FQNNGV. Trimming removed 11 bases from V and 7 bases from J, with 17 bases in between. The CDR3 is 12 amino acids. CDR3 in amino acids: CAGRPRERTQYF. As DNA, the CDR3 is TGTGCCGGTAGACCCAGGGAGCGGACCCAGTACTTC.

The V call is TRBV12-3 or TRBV12-4, the J call TRBJ1-2; D is possibly TRBD1 (6 bases). The CDR3 runs to 15 residues. The V and J ends lost 8 bases and 1 base respectively, with 17 bases between them. The CDR3 nucleotides read TGTGCCAGCGGGTTTACAGGGATCATTAACTATGGCTACACCTTC. Protein sequence: CASGFTGIINYGYTF.

Regarding this clonotype: Germline is not matched at one junction end, which may reflect a read error. The chain couples TRBV2 to TRBJ1-4, with 7 bases lining up with TRBD1. Germline V lookup: CDR1 SNHLY, CDR2 FYNNEI. The CDR3 length is 13 residues. The CDR3 protein is CPSIYRGNEKLFF. CDR3 sequence (DNA): TGTCCCAGCATCTACAGGGGCAATGAAAAACTGTTTTTT.

The gene calls are TRBV20-1 and TRBJ2-3, with D uncertain. Germline V gene sequence: CDR1 DFQATT, CDR2 SNEGSKA (reference sequence). Between the trimmed V and J ends, which lost 3 bases and 14 bases, there was a span of 12 bases. The CDR3 has 10 amino acids. CDR3 nucleotide sequence: TGCAGTGCTAGTGGTGTGTCTCTGTATTTT. Its translation is CSASGVSLYF.

This rearrangement joins TRBV7-9 to TRBJ2-1; 10 bases map to TRBD2. This CDR3 has 16 amino acids. The ends lost 5 bases at V and 5 bases at J; junction bases unmatched: 9. The germline gives CDR1 SEHNR, CDR2 FQNEAQ (reference sequence). CDR3 amino acids: CASSRGGLAVHNEQFF. CDR3 in DNA: TGTGCCAGCAGCCGGGGCGGACTAGCGGTTCACAATGAGCAGTTCTTC. Supplemented by reference TRBV7-9 and TRBJ2-1, the full variable domain reads DTGVSQNPRHKITKRGQNVTFRCDPISEHNRLYWYRQTLGQGPEFLTYFQNEAQLEKSRLLSDRFSAERPKGSFSTLEIQRTEQGDSAMYLCASSRGGLAVHNEQFFGPGTRLTVL.

A few counts support this clonotype. CDR3 region: CASSPRGNTEAFF. For the CDR3, the DNA is TGTGCCAGCTCACCACGGGGGAACACTGAAGCTTTCTTT. V gene TRBV18 combines with J gene TRBJ1-1; no reliable D call. CDR3 length: 13 residues. Per germline, CDR1 KGHSH and CDR2 LQKENI. Trimming took off 1 base at V and 1 base at J, with 4 bases between the two ends. Using reference TRBV18 and TRBJ1-1 for the parts outside the CDR3, the full variable domain is NAGVMQNPRHLVRRRGQEARLRCSPMKGHSHVYWYRQLPEEGLKFMVYLQKENIIDESGMPKERFSAEFPKEGPSILRIQQVVRGDSAAYFCASSPRGNTEAFFGQGTRLTVV.

The V and J genes are TRBV24-1 and TRBJ2-5, with D unresolved. This CDR3 has 12 amino acids. In germline, CDR1 is KGHDR, CDR2 SFDVKD. Deletions cut 4 bases from V and 2 bases from J, with 4 bases between. Written as DNA, the CDR3 is TGTGCCACCAGTGAATCACAAGAGACCCAGTACTTC. Its protein is CATSESQETQYF.

V and J are TRBV27 and TRBJ2-5; 7 bases line up with TRBD2. This CDR3 is built from 16 residues. Per germline, CDR1 MNHEY and CDR2 SMNVEV (reference sequence). Trimming removed 0 bases from V and 4 bases from J; junction bases left unmatched: 8. CDR3 region: CASSLSAGERVETQYF. CDR3 DNA: TGTGCCAGCAGTTTATCGGCGGGGGAAAGGGTAGAGACCCAGTACTTC.

V gene TRBV12-3 or TRBV12-4 combines with J gene TRBJ2-1, with 15 bases matching TRBD2. Trimming at V came to 2 bases and at J to 7 bases, leaving 12 bases not matched to a gene. The CDR3 runs 19 residues. CDR3: CASSLISSQGLAGGNEQFF. The CDR3 DNA sequence: TGTGCCAGCAGTTTAATTAGCAGTCAGGGACTAGCGGGGGGAAATGAGCAGTTCTTC.